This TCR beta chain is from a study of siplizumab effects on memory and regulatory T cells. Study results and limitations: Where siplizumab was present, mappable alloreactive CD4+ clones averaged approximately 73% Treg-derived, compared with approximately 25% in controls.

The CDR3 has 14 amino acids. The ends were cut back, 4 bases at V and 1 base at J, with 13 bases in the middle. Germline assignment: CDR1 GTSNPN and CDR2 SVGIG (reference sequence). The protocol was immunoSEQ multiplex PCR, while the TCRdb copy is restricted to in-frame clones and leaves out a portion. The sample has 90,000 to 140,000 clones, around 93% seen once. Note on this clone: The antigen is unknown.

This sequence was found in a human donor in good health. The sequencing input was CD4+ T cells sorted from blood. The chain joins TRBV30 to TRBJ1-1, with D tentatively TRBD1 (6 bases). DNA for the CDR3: TGTGCCTGGAAGGGGGGCACAGCGAACACTGAAGCTTTCTTT. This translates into CAWKGGTANTEAFF.